This T cell receptor beta chain was sequenced for a study of blood T cell repertoires in COVID-19. Turning to the study itself: The origin of the acute and convalescent COVID-19 samples was the United States, Italy and Spain. Sources were T cells, B-cell-depleted T cells, or PBMCs; the material itself was cDNA or gDNA.

With V trimmed by 0 bases and J by 5 bases, 4 bases remained unmatched. The CDR3 is 16 residues long. Germline CDR1 reads MNHEY; CDR2 reads SVGAGI. In the source study's methods: The authors estimated nucleated cell counts from reference gene primer amplification. This table comes from immunoSEQ multiplex PCR, and its TCRdb copy is limited to in-frame clones, with some not included. D and trimming come from the DNA, and the V and J calls and clone size come from that table. The profile shows roughly 110,000 clones, roughly 86% of them singletons. The clonotype originates from a man aged 35 to 55 with acute or convalescent COVID-19. Sequencing was carried out using peripheral blood. The rearrangement uses TRBV6-5 and TRBJ2-5; 12 nucleotides agree with TRBD2. CDR3 residues: CASSYSLAGGQETQYF. CDR3 in DNA: TGTGCCAGCAGTTACTCACTAGCGGGGGGTCAGGAGACCCAGTACTTC.